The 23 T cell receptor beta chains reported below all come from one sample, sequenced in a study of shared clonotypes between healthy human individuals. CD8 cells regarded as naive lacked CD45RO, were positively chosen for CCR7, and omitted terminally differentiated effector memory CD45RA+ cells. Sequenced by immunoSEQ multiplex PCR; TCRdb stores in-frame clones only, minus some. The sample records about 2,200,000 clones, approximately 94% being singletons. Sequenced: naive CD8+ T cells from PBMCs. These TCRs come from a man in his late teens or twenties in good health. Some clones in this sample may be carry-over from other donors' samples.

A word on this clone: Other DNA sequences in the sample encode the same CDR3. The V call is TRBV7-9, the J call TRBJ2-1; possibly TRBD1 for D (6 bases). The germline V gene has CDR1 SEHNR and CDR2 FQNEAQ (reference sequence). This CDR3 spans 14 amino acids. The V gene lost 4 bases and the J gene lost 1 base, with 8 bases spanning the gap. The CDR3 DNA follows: TGTGCCAGCAGCTCTACAGGGTCCTACAATGAGCAGTTCTTC. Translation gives CASSSTGSYNEQFF.

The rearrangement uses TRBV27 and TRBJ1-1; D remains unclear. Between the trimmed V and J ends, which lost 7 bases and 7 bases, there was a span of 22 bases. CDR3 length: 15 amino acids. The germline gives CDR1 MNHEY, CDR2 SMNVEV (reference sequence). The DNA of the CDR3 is TGTGCCAGCACCCCGCGGTCCCGACCACCCGGTGAAGCTTTCTTT. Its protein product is CASTPRSRPPGEAFF.

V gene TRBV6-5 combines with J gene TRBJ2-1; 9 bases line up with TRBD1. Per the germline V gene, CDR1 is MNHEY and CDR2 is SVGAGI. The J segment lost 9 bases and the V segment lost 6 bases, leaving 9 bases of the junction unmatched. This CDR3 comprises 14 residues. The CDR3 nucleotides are TGTGCCAGCAGGGCCGGACAGGGGTCACCTGAGCAGTTCTTC. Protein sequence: CASRAGQGSPEQFF.

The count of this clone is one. DNA for the CDR3: TGTGCCAGCAGTGAAAAGAACAGGGGCTACACCTTC. This gives the protein CASSEKNRGYTF. The gene calls are TRBV6-1 and TRBJ1-2; TRBD1 might be the D (5 bases). V gave up 2 bases and J gave up 8 bases, with 9 bases separating them. The CDR3 totals 12 residues. Germline-derived CDR1 and CDR2 are MNHNS and SASEGT.

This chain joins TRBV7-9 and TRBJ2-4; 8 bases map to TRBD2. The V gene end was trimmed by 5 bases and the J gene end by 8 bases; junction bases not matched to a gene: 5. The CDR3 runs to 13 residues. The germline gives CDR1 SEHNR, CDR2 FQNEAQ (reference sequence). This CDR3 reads CASSPGGADIQYF. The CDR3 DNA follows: TGTGCCAGCAGCCCGGGAGGGGCAGACATTCAGTACTTC.

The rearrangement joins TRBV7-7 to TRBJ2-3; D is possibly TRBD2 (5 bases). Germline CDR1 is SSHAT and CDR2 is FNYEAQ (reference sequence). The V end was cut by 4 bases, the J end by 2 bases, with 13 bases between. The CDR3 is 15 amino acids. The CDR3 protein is CASSSSSRDTDTQYF. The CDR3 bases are TGTGCCAGCAGCTCCTCGTCGAGGGACACAGATACGCAGTATTTT.

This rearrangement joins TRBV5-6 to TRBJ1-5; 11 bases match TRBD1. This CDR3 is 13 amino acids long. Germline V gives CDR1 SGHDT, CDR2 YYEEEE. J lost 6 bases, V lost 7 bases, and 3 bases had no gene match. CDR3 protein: CASSGQGGQPQHF. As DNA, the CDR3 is TGTGCCAGCTCGGGACAGGGGGGTCAGCCCCAGCATTTT. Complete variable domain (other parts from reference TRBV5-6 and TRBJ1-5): DAGVTQSPTHLIKTRGQQVTLRCSPKSGHDTVSWYQQALGQGPQFIFQYYEEEERQRGNFPDRFSGHQFPNYSSELNVNALLLGDSALYLCASSGQGGQPQHFGDGTRLSIL.

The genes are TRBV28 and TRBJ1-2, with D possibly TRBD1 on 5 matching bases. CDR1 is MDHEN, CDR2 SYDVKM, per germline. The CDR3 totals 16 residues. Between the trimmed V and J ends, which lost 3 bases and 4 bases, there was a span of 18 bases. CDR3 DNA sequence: TGTGCCAGCAGTTTGCCCCACGGGAGGGGCCCCTATGGCTACACCTTC. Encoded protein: CASSLPHGRGPYGYTF.

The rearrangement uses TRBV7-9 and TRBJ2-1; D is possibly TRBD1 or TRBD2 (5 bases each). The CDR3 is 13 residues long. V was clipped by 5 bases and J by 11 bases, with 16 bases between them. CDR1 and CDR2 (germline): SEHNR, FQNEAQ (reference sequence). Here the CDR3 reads CASSEGRGAQQFF. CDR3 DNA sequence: TGTGCCAGCAGCGAGGGTCGAGGGGCCCAGCAGTTCTTC. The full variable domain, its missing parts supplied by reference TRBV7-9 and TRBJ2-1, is DTGVSQNPRHKITKRGQNVTFRCDPISEHNRLYWYRQTLGQGPEFLTYFQNEAQLEKSRLLSDRFSAERPKGSFSTLEIQRTEQGDSAMYLCASSEGRGAQQFFGPGTRLTVL.

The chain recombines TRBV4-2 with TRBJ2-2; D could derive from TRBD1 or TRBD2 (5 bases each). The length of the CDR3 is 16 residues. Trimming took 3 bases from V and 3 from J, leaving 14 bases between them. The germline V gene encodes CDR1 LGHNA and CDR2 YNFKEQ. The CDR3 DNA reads TGTGCCAGCAGCCAGGGGGAACTCACCGACACCGGGGAGCTGTTTTTT. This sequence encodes CASSQGELTDTGELFF.

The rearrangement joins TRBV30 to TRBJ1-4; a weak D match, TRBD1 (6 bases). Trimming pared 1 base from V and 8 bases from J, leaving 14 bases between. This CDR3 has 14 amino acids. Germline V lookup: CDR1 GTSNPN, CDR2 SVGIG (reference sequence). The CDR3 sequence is CAWSAGHSGEKLFF. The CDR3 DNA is TGTGCCTGGAGTGCGGGACACTCGGGAGAAAAACTGTTTTTT.

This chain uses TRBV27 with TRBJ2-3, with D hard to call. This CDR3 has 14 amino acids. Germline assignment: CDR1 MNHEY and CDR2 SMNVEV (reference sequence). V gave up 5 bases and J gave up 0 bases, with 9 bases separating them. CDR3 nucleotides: TGTGCCAGCAGTCTGGCCACTAGCACAGATACGCAGTATTTT. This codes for CASSLATSTDTQYF.

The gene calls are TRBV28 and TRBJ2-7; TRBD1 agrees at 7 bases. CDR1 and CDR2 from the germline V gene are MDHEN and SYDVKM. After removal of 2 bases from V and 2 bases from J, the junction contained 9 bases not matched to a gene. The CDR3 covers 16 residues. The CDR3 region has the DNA TGTGCCAGCAGTTTAGGGTTAGGGGGCCGGGCCTACGAGCAGTACTTC. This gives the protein CASSLGLGGRAYEQYF.

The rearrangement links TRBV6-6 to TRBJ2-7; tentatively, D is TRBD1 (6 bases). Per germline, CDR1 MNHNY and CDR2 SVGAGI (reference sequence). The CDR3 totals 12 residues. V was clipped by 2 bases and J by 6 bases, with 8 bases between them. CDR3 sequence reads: CASSYMGAEQYF. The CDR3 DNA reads TGTGCCAGCAGTTACATGGGGGCCGAGCAGTACTTC.

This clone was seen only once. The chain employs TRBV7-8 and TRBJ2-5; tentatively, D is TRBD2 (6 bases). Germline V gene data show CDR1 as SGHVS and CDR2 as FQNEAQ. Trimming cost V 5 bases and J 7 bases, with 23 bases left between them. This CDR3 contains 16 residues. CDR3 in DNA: TGTGCCAGCAGCCCCGGTCGGGACTCCAACGCCGGGACCCAGTACTTC. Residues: CASSPGRDSNAGTQYF. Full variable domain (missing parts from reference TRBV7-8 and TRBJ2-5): GAGVSQSPRYKVAKRGQDVALRCDPISGHVSLFWYQQALGQGPEFLTYFQNEAQLDKSGLPSDRFFAERPEGSVSTLKIQRTQQEDSAVYLCASSPGRDSNAGTQYFGPGTRLLVL.

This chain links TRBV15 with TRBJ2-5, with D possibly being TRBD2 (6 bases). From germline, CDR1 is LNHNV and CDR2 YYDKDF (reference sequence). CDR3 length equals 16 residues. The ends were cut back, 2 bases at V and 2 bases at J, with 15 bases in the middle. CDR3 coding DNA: TGTGCCACCAGCAGAAATCTCCGGGACTCGCAAGAGACCCAGTACTTC. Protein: CATSRNLRDSQETQYF.

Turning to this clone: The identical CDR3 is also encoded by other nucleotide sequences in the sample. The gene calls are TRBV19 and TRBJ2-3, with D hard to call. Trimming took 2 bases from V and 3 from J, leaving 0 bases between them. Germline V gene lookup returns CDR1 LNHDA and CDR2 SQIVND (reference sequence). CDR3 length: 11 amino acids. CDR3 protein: CASSITDTQYF. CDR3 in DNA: TGTGCCAGTAGTATAACAGATACGCAGTATTTT.

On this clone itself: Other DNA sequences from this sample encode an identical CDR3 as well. The CDR3 nucleotides read TGTGCCAGCAGCTTAGGCCTCGGGGAAGGCTACACCTTC. This sequence encodes CASSLGLGEGYTF. This chain uses TRBV7-9 with TRBJ1-2; D gene uncertain. V gave up 1 base and J gave up 8 bases, with 11 bases separating them. The CDR3 extends over 13 amino acids. The germline V gene has CDR1 SEHNR and CDR2 FQNEAQ (reference sequence).

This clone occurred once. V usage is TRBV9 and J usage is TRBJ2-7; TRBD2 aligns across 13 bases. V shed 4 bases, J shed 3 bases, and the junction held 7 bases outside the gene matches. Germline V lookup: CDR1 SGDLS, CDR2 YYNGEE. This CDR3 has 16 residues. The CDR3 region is CASSHDRTSGSYEQYF. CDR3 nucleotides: TGTGCCAGCAGCCACGACCGGACTAGCGGGAGCTACGAGCAGTACTTC.

The CDR3 DNA is TGTGCCAGCAGTCTGGACGGAGACTACGAGCAGTACTTC. Translation gives CASSLDGDYEQYF. This rearrangement joins TRBV6-1 to TRBJ2-7, with no clear D. V lost 5 bases and J lost 3, with 11 bases in between. The germline V gene encodes CDR1 MNHNS and CDR2 SASEGT. The CDR3 contains 13 residues.

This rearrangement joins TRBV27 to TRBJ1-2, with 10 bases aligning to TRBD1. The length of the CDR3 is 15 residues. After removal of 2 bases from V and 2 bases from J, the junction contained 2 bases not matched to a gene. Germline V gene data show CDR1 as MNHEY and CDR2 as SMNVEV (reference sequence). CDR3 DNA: TGTGCCAGCAGTTTAAGGACAGGGGGGAACTATGGCTACACCTTC. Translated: CASSLRTGGNYGYTF.

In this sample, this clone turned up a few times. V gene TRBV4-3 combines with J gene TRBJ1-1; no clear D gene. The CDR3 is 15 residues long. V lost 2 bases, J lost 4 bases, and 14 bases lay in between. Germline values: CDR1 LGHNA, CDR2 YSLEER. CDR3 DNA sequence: TGCGCCAGCAGCCAAACGGTTCGGGCCCCCACTGAAGCTTTCTTT. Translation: CASSQTVRAPTEAFF.

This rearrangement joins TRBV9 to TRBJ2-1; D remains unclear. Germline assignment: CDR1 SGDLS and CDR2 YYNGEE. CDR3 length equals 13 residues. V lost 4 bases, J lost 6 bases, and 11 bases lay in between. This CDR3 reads CASSSQDGNEQFF. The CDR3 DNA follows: TGTGCCAGCAGCTCCCAAGATGGCAATGAGCAGTTCTTC.